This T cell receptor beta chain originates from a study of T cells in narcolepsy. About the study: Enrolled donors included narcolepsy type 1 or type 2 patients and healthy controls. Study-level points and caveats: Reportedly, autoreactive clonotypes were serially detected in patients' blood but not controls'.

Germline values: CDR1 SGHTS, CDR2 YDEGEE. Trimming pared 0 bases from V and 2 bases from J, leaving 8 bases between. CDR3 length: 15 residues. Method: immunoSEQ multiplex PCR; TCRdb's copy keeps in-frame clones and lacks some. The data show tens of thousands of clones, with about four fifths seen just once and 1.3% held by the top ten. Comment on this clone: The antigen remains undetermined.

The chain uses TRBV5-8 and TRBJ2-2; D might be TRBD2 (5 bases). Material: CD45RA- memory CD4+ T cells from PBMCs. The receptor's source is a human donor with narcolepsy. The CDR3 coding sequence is TGTGCCAGCAGCTTGGGACTAACTAACACCGGGGAGCTGTTTTTT. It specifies CASSLGLTNTGELFF.